A selection of T cell receptor beta chains follows, all from one sample in a study of human T cells and chemical hapten exposure. TCRdb recomputed calls from the reads with MiXCR, one row per CDR3 protein. The sample carries 120,000 or so distinct CDR3 sequences, approximately 9.3% recorded once. Sequenced material: whole blood. Receptors originate from a human donor in good health. Some clones in this sample may be carry-over from other donors' samples. Each CDR3 is given with its conserved first and last residue. D genes are given only for firm matches. A clone size is listed for some rows: how often the clone was seen (once, few, many), or a class if it is expanded.

CDR3: CASTAAYNEQFF
DNA: TGCGCCAGCACAGCTGCGTACAATGAGCAGTTCTTC
D: NA
J: TRBJ2-1
V: TRBV5-1
size: NA

CDR3: CASSHSGQVGGFF
DNA: TGTGCCAGCAGCCATTCTGGACAGGTCGGAGGATTCTTC
D: TRBD1
J: TRBJ2-1
V: TRBV3-1
size: NA

CDR3: CASSLGGEWGSAEAFF
DNA: TGTGCCAGCAGCTTAGGTGGGGAATGGGGGAGCGCTGAAGCTTTCTTT
D: NA
J: TRBJ1-1
V: TRBV7-8
size: few

CDR3: CASSPASVGDNQPQHF
DNA: TGTGCCAGCAGCCCGGCGAGCGTCGGGGATAATCAGCCCCAGCATTTT
D: NA
J: TRBJ1-5
V: TRBV7-8
size: NA

CDR3: CAIGTAYEQYF
DNA: TGTGCCATCGGAACAGCATACGAGCAGTACTTC
D: NA
J: TRBJ2-7
V: TRBV10-3
size: NA

CDR3: CSVGATAGGQETQYF
DNA: TGCAGCGTTGGAGCGACGGCAGGGGGGCAAGAGACCCAGTACTTC
D: NA
J: TRBJ2-5
V: TRBV29-1
size: NA

CDR3: CASSSGGGAQDQPQHF
DNA: TGTGCCAGCTCATCAGGGGGCGGGGCACAAGATCAGCCCCAGCATTTT
D: TRBD1
J: TRBJ1-5
V: TRBV18
size: few

CDR3: CASSLDMGESSYEQYF
DNA: TGTGCCAGCAGCTTAGATATGGGGGAAAGCTCCTACGAGCAGTACTTC
D: NA
J: TRBJ2-7
V: TRBV7-6
size: few

CDR3: CASSLAPPTVMNTEAFF
DNA: TGCGCCAGCAGCTTGGCCCCCCCTACAGTTATGAACACTGAAGCTTTCTTT
D: NA
J: TRBJ1-1
V: TRBV5-1
size: many

CDR3: CASSYSEYGNTEAFF
DNA: TGTGCCAGCAGTTACTCCGAGTATGGGAACACTGAAGCTTTCTTT
D: NA
J: TRBJ1-1
V: TRBV6-2/TRBV6-3
size: few

CDR3: CASAQHGRNEQFF
DNA: TGTGCCAGCGCACAACATGGGCGCAATGAGCAGTTCTTC
D: NA
J: TRBJ2-1
V: TRBV2
size: NA

CDR3: CSARDRKAGGFEQYF
DNA: TGCAGTGCTAGAGATCGAAAGGCAGGGGGTTTCGAGCAGTACTTC
D: TRBD1
J: TRBJ2-7
V: TRBV20-1
size: few

CDR3: CASSLSAAVAGHEQYF
DNA: TGCGCCAGCAGCCTAAGTGCGGCGGTAGCGGGGCACGAGCAGTACTTC
D: TRBD2
J: TRBJ2-7
V: TRBV4-1
size: few

CDR3: CSARESSDTEAFF
DNA: TGCAGTGCTAGAGAGAGCAGTGACACTGAAGCTTTCTTT
D: NA
J: TRBJ1-1
V: TRBV20-1
size: few

CDR3: CASSREGGGYGYTF
DNA: TGCGCCAGCAGCCGAGAGGGGGGCGGCTATGGCTACACCTTC
D: NA
J: TRBJ1-2
V: TRBV4-3
size: few

CDR3: CSARGSTSSYEQYF
DNA: TGCAGCGCCAGGGGTAGCACCAGCTCCTACGAGCAGTACTTC
D: NA
J: TRBJ2-7
V: TRBV29-1
size: few

CDR3: CASSQDSGAPYNEQFF
DNA: TGCGCCAGCAGCCAAGATTCGGGAGCCCCTTACAATGAGCAGTTCTTC
D: NA
J: TRBJ2-1
V: TRBV4-1
size: NA

CDR3: CAISEVLGYEGTEAFF
DNA: TGTGCCATCAGTGAAGTCCTGGGCTATGAGGGGACTGAAGCTTTCTTT
D: NA
J: TRBJ1-1
V: TRBV10-3
size: few

CDR3: CASSQRDSNSPLHF
DNA: TGTGCCAGCAGCCAGCGAGACAGTAATTCACCCCTCCACTTT
D: NA
J: TRBJ1-6
V: TRBV7-2
size: many

CDR3: CASSLEPGGYYGYTF
DNA: TGCGCCAGCAGCTTGGAACCAGGGGGGTACTATGGCTACACCTTC
D: TRBD1
J: TRBJ1-2
V: TRBV5-1
size: many

CDR3: CATSDFSTGNTGELFF
DNA: TGTGCCACCAGTGATTTCTCGACAGGGAACACCGGGGAGCTGTTTTTT
D: NA
J: TRBJ2-2
V: TRBV24-1
size: NA

CDR3: CAIRGTGLNEKLFF
DNA: TGTGCCATCAGAGGGACAGGGTTAAATGAAAAACTGTTTTTT
D: TRBD1
J: TRBJ1-4
V: TRBV10-3
size: NA

CDR3: CSVGGRGSYNEQFF
DNA: TGCAGCGTTGGGGGGAGAGGCTCCTACAATGAGCAGTTCTTC
D: NA
J: TRBJ2-1
V: TRBV29-1
size: many

CDR3: CASSSYNLAGPYNEQFF
DNA: TGTGCCAGCAGTTCCTATAATCTAGCGGGCCCCTACAATGAGCAGTTCTTC
D: TRBD2
J: TRBJ2-1
V: TRBV12-3/TRBV12-4
size: NA

CDR3: CASSPLVGGRETQYF
DNA: TGTGCCAGCAGCCCCCTTGTTGGGGGGCGGGAGACCCAGTACTTC
D: NA
J: TRBJ2-5
V: TRBV7-8
size: few

CDR3: CASRDPGQGGGYTF
DNA: TGTGCCAGCAGGGACCCTGGACAGGGAGGCGGCTACACCTTC
D: TRBD1
J: TRBJ1-2
V: TRBV6-5
size: NA

CDR3: CSVEGGTSGRYEQYF
DNA: TGCAGCGTTGAAGGGGGGACTAGCGGGAGGTACGAGCAGTACTTC
D: TRBD2
J: TRBJ2-7
V: TRBV29-1
size: NA

CDR3: CAIRGGQADTQYF
DNA: TGTGCCATCAGGGGCGGACAGGCAGATACGCAGTATTTT
D: TRBD1
J: TRBJ2-3
V: TRBV10-3
size: NA

CDR3: CASSPVGPGELFF
DNA: TGTGCCAGCAGCCCTGTGGGTCCCGGGGAGCTGTTTTTT
D: NA
J: TRBJ2-2
V: TRBV5-4
size: few

CDR3: CASSQDWSQPQHF
DNA: TGCGCCAGCAGCCAAGATTGGTCTCAGCCCCAGCATTTT
D: NA
J: TRBJ1-5
V: TRBV4-3
size: few

CDR3: CAWSPTGTGELFF
DNA: TGTGCCTGGAGTCCAACAGGGACCGGGGAGCTGTTTTTT
D: NA
J: TRBJ2-2
V: TRBV30
size: few

CDR3: CASSSWTGEITGELFF
DNA: TGTGCCAGCAGCAGTTGGACAGGAGAGATCACCGGGGAGCTGTTTTTT
D: TRBD1
J: TRBJ2-2
V: TRBV9
size: few

CDR3: CASSALTSGDNEQFF
DNA: TGTGCCAGCAGTGCTTTGACTAGCGGGGACAATGAGCAGTTCTTC
D: TRBD2
J: TRBJ2-1
V: TRBV6-1
size: NA

CDR3: CAIRDTGEGNAGELFF
DNA: TGTGCCATCAGGGACACAGGGGAAGGGAACGCCGGGGAGCTGTTTTTT
D: TRBD1
J: TRBJ2-2
V: TRBV10-3
size: NA

CDR3: CASSLATSMNTEAFF
DNA: TGTGCCAGCAGTTTAGCGACAAGTATGAACACTGAAGCTTTCTTT
D: NA
J: TRBJ1-1
V: TRBV12-3/TRBV12-4
size: many

CDR3: CASSDGLAGSSDTQYF
DNA: TGCGCCAGCAGCGATGGACTAGCGGGAAGTTCAGATACGCAGTATTTT
D: TRBD2
J: TRBJ2-3
V: TRBV5-1
size: few

CDR3: CAIKGVNSNQPQHF
DNA: TGTGCCATCAAGGGGGTGAATAGCAATCAGCCCCAGCATTTT
D: NA
J: TRBJ1-5
V: TRBV10-3
size: many

CDR3: CASSRIDRRETQYF
DNA: TGTGCCAGCAGCAGAATTGACCGAAGAGAGACCCAGTACTTC
D: NA
J: TRBJ2-5
V: TRBV7-9
size: many

CDR3: CASSTPGLADVRYNEQFF
DNA: TGTGCCAGTAGTACGCCGGGGCTAGCGGACGTTAGGTACAATGAGCAGTTCTTC
D: TRBD2
J: TRBJ2-1
V: TRBV19
size: few

CDR3: CASSVVPAGGRDTQYF
DNA: TGTGCCAGCAGCGTAGTCCCAGCGGGGGGGCGGGATACGCAGTATTTT
D: TRBD2
J: TRBJ2-3
V: TRBV9
size: few

CDR3: CASSLSAESPLHF
DNA: TGTGCCAGCAGCTTGTCAGCGGAATCACCCCTCCACTTT
D: NA
J: TRBJ1-6
V: TRBV5-6
size: few

CDR3: CASGLPDSTDTQYF
DNA: TGTGCCAGCGGTCTACCTGACAGCACAGATACGCAGTATTTT
D: NA
J: TRBJ2-3
V: TRBV11-2
size: few

CDR3: CSVERDKPYEQYF
DNA: TGCAGCGTTGAACGGGACAAGCCCTACGAGCAGTACTTC
D: NA
J: TRBJ2-7
V: TRBV29-1
size: few

CDR3: CASSGRTYEQYF
DNA: TGTGCCAGCAGCGGCAGGACCTACGAGCAGTACTTC
D: NA
J: TRBJ2-7
V: TRBV7-9
size: few

CDR3: CASSHPPTGEIYEQYF
DNA: TGTGCCAGCAGCCACCCCCCCACAGGGGAAATCTACGAGCAGTACTTC
D: TRBD1
J: TRBJ2-7
V: TRBV7-9
size: NA

CDR3: CASSLAKRIYGYTF
DNA: TGTGCCAGCAGCTTGGCCAAACGGATCTATGGCTACACCTTC
D: NA
J: TRBJ1-2
V: TRBV5-6
size: many

CDR3: CSVEGRHTDTQYF
DNA: TGCAGCGTTGAAGGCAGGCACACAGATACGCAGTATTTT
D: NA
J: TRBJ2-3
V: TRBV29-1
size: few

CDR3: CASSLHRGNEQYF
DNA: TGTGCCAGCAGTTTACACAGGGGGAACGAGCAGTACTTC
D: TRBD1
J: TRBJ2-7
V: TRBV27
size: NA

CDR3: CASSPGPASDEQYF
DNA: TGTGCCAGTAGTCCGGGACCCGCAAGCGACGAGCAGTACTTC
D: NA
J: TRBJ2-7
V: TRBV19
size: few

CDR3: CASSQDVAAGVTYEQYF
DNA: TGCGCCAGCAGCCAAGATGTAGCAGCGGGGGTCACCTACGAGCAGTACTTC
D: TRBD2
J: TRBJ2-7
V: TRBV4-3
size: many

CDR3: CASSQIKRPLNSPLHF
DNA: TGTGCCAGCAGCCAGATAAAGCGACCCTTAAATTCACCCCTCCACTTT
D: NA
J: TRBJ1-6
V: TRBV4-2
size: many

CDR3: CASSQDRGTPEAFF
DNA: TGTGCCAGCAGCCAAGACCGAGGGACTCCTGAAGCTTTCTTT
D: NA
J: TRBJ1-1
V: TRBV14
size: few

CDR3: CSVEDRGRETQYF
DNA: TGCAGCGTCGAGGACAGGGGTCGGGAGACCCAGTACTTC
D: TRBD1
J: TRBJ2-5
V: TRBV29-1
size: NA

CDR3: CASSKGTSGTDTQYF
DNA: TGTGCCAGCAGCAAAGGGACTAGCGGCACAGATACGCAGTATTTT
D: NA
J: TRBJ2-3
V: TRBV21-1
size: many

CDR3: CASSYSGGGSNEKLFF
DNA: TGTGCCAGCAGTTACTCTGGCGGAGGATCTAATGAAAAACTGTTTTTT
D: NA
J: TRBJ1-4
V: TRBV6-5
size: many

CDR3: CASSSPGRAYEQYF
DNA: TGTGCCAGCAGTTCTCCGGGACGGGCCTACGAGCAGTACTTC
D: NA
J: TRBJ2-7
V: TRBV7-9
size: few

CDR3: CASSPPFRAQVGEQFF
DNA: TGTGCCAGCTCACCACCGTTCAGGGCGCAGGTGGGTGAGCAGTTCTTC
D: NA
J: TRBJ2-1
V: TRBV18
size: few

CDR3: CARSQSYNEQFF
DNA: TGTGCCAGAAGCCAGTCCTACAATGAGCAGTTCTTC
D: NA
J: TRBJ2-1
V: TRBV5-3
size: many

CDR3: CASSLLTRDSGELFF
DNA: TGCGCCAGCAGCTTGCTGACTAGAGACTCCGGGGAGCTGTTTTTT
D: NA
J: TRBJ2-2
V: TRBV5-1
size: NA